This T cell receptor beta chain appears in the sequencing data of a study of technical replicates of blood from a few donors. The V and J ends lost 3 bases and 0 bases, in that order; junction bases with no gene match: 4. Germline-derived CDR1 and CDR2 are SGHNT and YYREEE (reference sequence). The CDR3 sequence is 17 residues long. The method was immunoSEQ multiplex PCR; TCRdb's version includes in-frame clones alone and lacks a portion of them. The table records tens of thousands of clones, 90% to 95% of them present only once. The source is a human donor in good health. Some clones in this sample may be carry-over from other donors' samples. Sample: PBMCs. V and J are TRBV5-4 and TRBJ2-2; 11 bases are shared with TRBD2. CDR3 in DNA: TGTGCCAGCAGCTCCGGGACTAGCGGACCGAACACCGGGGAGCTGTTTTTT. Residues: CASSSGTSGPNTGELFF.